Listed below are T cell receptor beta chains from one sample, sequenced in a study of early T cells in non-severe SARS-CoV-2 infection. Each CDR3 protein is one row after TCRdb ran MiXCR on the 5' RACE reads. The sample includes some 55,000 distinct CDR3 sequences, more than 10% of them seen just once. The sequenced sample was whole blood, obtained at baseline. Receptors were obtained from an adult who was a healthcare worker with PCR-confirmed SARS-CoV-2 infection or an uninfected control (not recorded which). The CDR3 runs from the conserved cysteine through the conserved F or W. The D gene is left open where the match is weak. The listing skips clone size in some rows; elsewhere it reads once, few, many or a size class.

j_gene	v_gene	d_gene	abundance	CDR3aa	CDR3nt
TRBJ2-7	TRBV6-2/TRBV6-3	NA	NA	CASGSGTLSYEQYF	TGTGCCAGCGGCTCAGGGACATTATCCTACGAGCAGTACTTC
TRBJ2-7	TRBV9	TRBD1	NA	CASSARGQSTGEQYF	TGTGCCAGCAGCGCGAGGGGACAGTCCACGGGAGAGCAGTACTTC
TRBJ2-2	TRBV20-1	TRBD2	NA	CSASPLAGVSGELFF	TGCAGTGCTAGCCCGCTAGCGGGAGTTTCCGGGGAGCTGTTTTTT
TRBJ1-1	TRBV7-9	NA	many	CASSLGSGAEAFF	TGTGCCAGCAGCTTAGGATCTGGGGCTGAAGCTTTCTTT
TRBJ2-2	TRBV11-3	NA	NA	CASSLGTTASTGELFF	TGTGCCAGCAGCTTAGGGACAACAGCGAGCACCGGGGAGCTGTTTTTT
TRBJ2-6	TRBV6-5	NA	NA	CASSYSTPFQSGANVLTF	TGTGCCAGCAGTTACTCAACCCCCTTTCAGTCTGGGGCCAACGTCCTGACTTTC
TRBJ2-7	TRBV7-2	TRBD2	medium-sized	CASSRAASGEQYF	TGTGCCAGCAGCCGAGCGGCTAGCGGCGAGCAGTACTTC
TRBJ2-1	TRBV7-9	TRBD1	NA	CASSLEGQGYNEQFF	TGTGCCAGCAGCTTAGAGGGACAGGGGTACAATGAGCAGTTCTTC
TRBJ1-1	TRBV6-2/TRBV6-3	TRBD1	NA	CASSYPQGATEAFF	TGTGCCAGCAGCTATCCTCAGGGGGCAACTGAAGCTTTCTTT
TRBJ1-5	TRBV7-2	NA	NA	CASSPKGLNNQPQHF	TGTGCCAGCAGCCCAAAGGGACTGAACAATCAGCCCCAGCATTTT
TRBJ2-3	TRBV6-1	NA	NA	CASSVRIGDTQYF	TGTGCCAGCAGTGTTCGGATAGGGGATACGCAGTATTTT
TRBJ2-3	TRBV20-1	TRBD2	NA	CSARWGGGTDTQYF	TGCAGTGCTAGATGGGGAGGGGGCACAGATACGCAGTATTTT
TRBJ1-2	TRBV19	NA	few	CASQLGQGSIYGYTF	TGTGCCAGCCAACTGGGGCAGGGAAGTATCTATGGCTACACCTTC
TRBJ2-5	TRBV7-6	NA	NA	CASSHQETQYF	TGTGCCAGCAGCCACCAGGAGACCCAGTACTTC
TRBJ2-1	TRBV12-3/TRBV12-4	TRBD2	NA	CASRDSGRAFSEQFF	TGTGCCAGCAGGGATAGCGGGAGGGCTTTCAGTGAGCAGTTCTTC
TRBJ2-2	TRBV4-1	NA	few	CASSQGGTANTGELFF	TGCGCCAGCAGCCAAGGCGGGACAGCGAACACCGGGGAGCTGTTTTTT
TRBJ2-1	TRBV29-1	TRBD2	few	CSVSGRAYNEQFF	TGCAGCGTGAGCGGGAGGGCCTACAATGAGCAGTTCTTC
TRBJ2-1	TRBV11-2	NA	NA	CASSPDRLEQFF	TGTGCCAGCAGTCCAGATCGGCTTGAGCAGTTCTTC
TRBJ1-3	TRBV12-3/TRBV12-4	NA	many	CASSLGQFASGNTIYF	TGTGCCAGCAGTTTAGGACAGTTCGCGTCTGGAAACACCATATATTTT
TRBJ2-1	TRBV18	TRBD2	few	CASSGGLAGANEQFF	TGTGCCAGCTCAGGAGGGCTAGCGGGAGCAAATGAGCAGTTCTTC
TRBJ2-5	TRBV7-9	NA	many	CASWDSAGVETQYF	TGTGCCAGCTGGGACAGCGCGGGAGTAGAGACCCAGTACTTC
TRBJ1-1	TRBV4-2	NA	few	CASSQPAYAGTEAFF	TGTGCCAGCAGCCAACCTGCTTACGCCGGCACTGAAGCTTTCTTT
TRBJ2-7	TRBV6-2/TRBV6-3	TRBD2	few	CASMLAGSSYEQYF	TGTGCCAGCATGTTAGCGGGAAGTTCCTACGAGCAGTACTTC
TRBJ2-2	TRBV11-1	NA	NA	CASSQGDRSTGELFF	TGTGCCAGCAGCCAGGGTGACCGCTCAACCGGGGAGCTGTTTTTT
TRBJ2-4	TRBV6-5	NA	NA	CASSQGRVQNIQYF	TGTGCCAGCAGCCAAGGACGAGTCCAAAACATTCAGTACTTC
TRBJ2-3	TRBV24-1	NA	few	CATSDLTADTQYF	TGTGCCACCAGTGATTTGACGGCAGATACGCAGTATTTT
TRBJ2-1	TRBV29-1	TRBD2	few	CSVDDGLVSFEQFF	TGCAGCGTTGACGATGGACTAGTGAGCTTTGAGCAGTTCTTC
TRBJ1-1	TRBV4-1	NA	NA	CASSQGNLGTEAFF	TGCGCCAGCAGCCAAGGTAACCTGGGGACTGAAGCTTTCTTT
TRBJ1-6	TRBV20-1	NA	few	CSASSGHINSPLHF	TGCAGTGCTAGTAGCGGACATATTAATTCACCCCTCCACTTT
TRBJ1-5	TRBV5-5	NA	NA	CASSLVSADPQHF	TGTGCCAGCAGCTTGGTTTCGGCTGATCCCCAGCATTTT
TRBJ2-1	TRBV12-3/TRBV12-4	TRBD2	medium-sized	CASSFFYSSGRGNEQFF	TGTGCCAGCAGTTTCTTTTATTCTAGCGGGAGGGGGAATGAGCAGTTCTTC
TRBJ1-1	TRBV6-6	NA	NA	CASSYRRGHIEAFF	TGTGCCAGCAGTTACCGGCGGGGGCATATTGAAGCTTTCTTT
TRBJ2-5	TRBV12-3/TRBV12-4	TRBD1	few	CASSQTGTGEEETQYF	TGTGCCAGCAGCCAGACCGGGACAGGGGAAGAAGAGACCCAGTACTTC
TRBJ2-1	TRBV7-2	TRBD2	many	CASSLVASGMGNEQFF	TGTGCCAGCAGCTTGGTCGCTAGCGGGATGGGTAATGAGCAGTTCTTC
TRBJ1-3	TRBV28	NA	many	CASSLVRTDGNTIYF	TGTGCCAGCAGTTTAGTGCGGACAGACGGAAACACCATATATTTT
TRBJ1-4	TRBV20-1	NA	few	CSARDSIATNEKLFF	TGCAGTGCTAGGGACAGCATTGCAACTAATGAAAAACTGTTTTTT
TRBJ1-4	TRBV12-3/TRBV12-4	NA	once	CASSLTADNEKLFF	TGTGCCAGCAGTTTGACAGCGGATAATGAAAAACTGTTTTTT
TRBJ2-1	TRBV9	TRBD1	few	CASSPTDRVNNEQFF	TGTGCCAGCAGTCCGACGGACAGGGTTAACAATGAGCAGTTCTTC
TRBJ2-2	TRBV7-8	TRBD2	NA	CASNPWTGGGAGELFF	TGTGCCAGCAACCCCTGGACCGGCGGGGGGGCCGGGGAGCTGTTTTTT
TRBJ1-1	TRBV20-1	TRBD1	many	CSAPQGDTEAFF	TGCAGTGCACCCCAGGGGGACACTGAAGCTTTCTTT
TRBJ2-7	TRBV29-1	NA	NA	CSVEDLISYEQYF	TGCAGCGTTGAAGATCTGATAAGTTACGAGCAGTACTTC
TRBJ2-3	TRBV12-3/TRBV12-4	TRBD2	NA	CASSSGLAGGPSDTQYF	TGTGCCAGCAGTTCGGGACTAGCGGGAGGGCCGTCAGATACGCAGTATTTT
TRBJ2-6	TRBV7-3	NA	many	CASSSRGQSSGANVLTF	TGTGCCAGCAGCTCTCGTGGGCAATCCTCTGGGGCCAACGTCCTGACTTTC
TRBJ1-2	TRBV4-2	NA	NA	CASSQGRTDSYGYTF	TGTGCCAGCAGCCAAGGAAGGACAGACTCATATGGCTACACCTTC
TRBJ2-5	TRBV7-6	NA	few	CASSLRTQGGETQYF	TGTGCCAGCAGCTTAAGAACACAGGGAGGAGAGACCCAGTACTTC